This TCR beta chain is drawn from a study of breast tumors, draining lymph nodes, adjacent tissues. This clonotype was seen repeatedly, ten times or more. The CDR3 is 14 residues long. Germline-derived CDR1 and CDR2 are SGHTS and YDEGEE. Trimming removed 4 bases from V and 6 bases from J; junction bases left unmatched: 4. Breast cancer patients provided tissue from their axillary draining lymph nodes. TCRdb processed the multiplex PCR reads anew with MiXCR; each CDR3 protein has one entry. This table holds about 110,000 distinct CDR3 sequences, around 30% found once. The TCR sequence derives from a female donor with breast cancer. Some clones in this sample may be carry-over from other donors' samples. The rearrangement links TRBV5-8 to TRBJ2-2; 9 nucleotides match TRBD1. The specimen was axillary lymph node tissue. The CDR3 nucleotides are TGTGCCAGCAGCCTATGGACAGGGGCCGGGGAGCTGTTTTTT. As protein: CASSLWTGAGELFF. The full variable domain, with the rest looked up from reference TRBV5-8 and TRBJ2-2, is EAGVTQSPTHLIKTRGQQATLRCSPISGHTSVYWYQQALGLGLQFLLWYDEGEERNRGNFPPRFSGRQFPNYSSELNVNALELEDSALYLCASSLWTGAGELFFGEGSRLTVL.